Listed below are T cell receptor beta chains from one sample, sequenced in a study of CD4 T cell repertoires in COVID-19. The assay was immunoSEQ multiplex PCR, and TCRdb's table has in-frame clones only and misses some. This table has tens of thousands of clones, about nine tenths appearing once. The starting material was central memory CD4+ T cells from blood, obtained before the COVID-19 pandemic. The receptor set was obtained from a human donor who had COVID-19. Each CDR3 is given with its conserved first and last residue. A D gene is named only where the DNA matches it firmly. The size field is filled for only some rows; it gives once, few, many or a size class.

J: TRBJ1-5; length: 13; V: TRBV2; size: -; D: TRBD1; CDR3: CASSEAPWDRRYF; DNA: TGTGCCAGCAGTGAAGCGCCATGGGACAGAAGGTATTTT
J: TRBJ1-1; length: 14; V: TRBV4-1; size: -; D: -; CDR3: CASSLPSFDSEAFF; DNA: TGCGCCAGCAGCCTCCCCTCCTTCGACAGTGAAGCTTTCTTT
J: TRBJ2-2; length: 16; V: TRBV30; size: -; D: -; CDR3: CAWSVSTVVVHGELFF; DNA: TGTGCCTGGAGTGTATCCACAGTAGTAGTCCACGGGGAGCTGTTTTTT
J: TRBJ2-2; length: 16; V: TRBV5-1; size: -; D: TRBD1; CDR3: CASSLAGQTQGGELFF; DNA: TGCGCCAGCAGCTTGGCGGGACAGACACAAGGGGGGGAGCTGTTTTTT
J: TRBJ2-1; length: 14; V: TRBV19; size: -; D: TRBD2; CDR3: CASSIGSGRNEQFF; DNA: TGTGCCAGTAGTATTGGTAGCGGGAGGAATGAGCAGTTCTTC
J: TRBJ1-2; length: 15; V: TRBV7-9; size: -; D: TRBD1; CDR3: CASSLGTGTHYGYTF; DNA: TGTGCCAGCAGCTTAGGGACAGGTACTCACTATGGCTACACCTTC
J: TRBJ2-4; length: 19; V: TRBV14; size: -; D: TRBD1; CDR3: CASSQDKHRGTLAKNIQYF; DNA: TGTGCCAGCAGCCAAGATAAGCACAGGGGGACTCTAGCCAAAAACATTCAGTACTTC
J: TRBJ2-1; length: 15; V: TRBV7-9; size: -; D: TRBD1; CDR3: CASRHAGTAYNEQFF; DNA: TGTGCCAGCAGACACGCCGGGACAGCTTACAATGAGCAGTTCTTC
J: TRBJ2-5; length: 15; V: TRBV5-1; size: -; D: TRBD1; CDR3: CASSLGQGPQETQYF; DNA: TGCGCCAGCAGCTTGGGACAGGGTCCCCAAGAGACCCAGTACTTC
J: TRBJ2-2; length: 17; V: TRBV5-1; size: -; D: TRBD1; CDR3: CASSLDLGQGNTGELFF; DNA: TGCGCCAGCAGCTTAGACCTGGGACAGGGGAACACCGGGGAGCTGTTTTTT
J: TRBJ2-5; length: 16; V: TRBV5-1; size: once; D: -; CDR3: CASSLSVGGRAETQYF; DNA: TGCGCCAGCAGCTTGTCTGTCGGGGGTCGGGCAGAGACCCAGTACTTC
J: TRBJ2-7; length: 14; V: TRBV19; size: -; D: TRBD1; CDR3: CASSGVTGSYEQYF; DNA: TGTGCCAGTAGTGGGGTGACAGGGAGCTACGAGCAGTACTTC
J: TRBJ2-7; length: 15; V: TRBV6-5; size: -; D: TRBD1; CDR3: CASSYRGQGAYEQYF; DNA: TGTGCCAGCAGTTACCGAGGACAGGGGGCTTACGAGCAGTACTTC
J: TRBJ1-2; length: 15; V: TRBV11-2; size: -; D: TRBD1; CDR3: CASSPGTGSGYGYTF; DNA: TGTGCCAGCAGCCCCGGGACAGGTTCCGGCTATGGCTACACCTTC
J: TRBJ2-5; length: 16; V: TRBV29-1; size: -; D: TRBD2; CDR3: CSVAGEISGRWGTQYF; DNA: TGCAGCGTCGCCGGAGAAATTAGCGGGAGGTGGGGGACCCAGTACTTC
J: TRBJ1-5; length: 13; V: TRBV4-1; size: -; D: -; CDR3: CASSLPGGWPQHF; DNA: TGCGCCAGCAGCCTTCCCGGGGGTTGGCCCCAGCATTTT
J: TRBJ1-2; length: 11; V: TRBV5-4; size: -; D: -; CDR3: CASSFSSGYTF; DNA: TGTGCCAGCAGCTTTTCCAGTGGCTACACCTTC
J: TRBJ2-7; length: 15; V: TRBV5-5; size: -; D: -; CDR3: CASSLGAEPRREQYF; DNA: TGTGCCAGCAGCTTGGGGGCCGAACCAAGGAGGGAGCAGTACTTC
J: TRBJ1-4; length: 16; V: TRBV19; size: -; D: -; CDR3: CASRGLNPLLNEKLFF; DNA: TGTGCCAGTAGGGGGCTCAACCCCTTACTTAATGAAAAACTGTTTTTT
J: TRBJ1-3; length: 18; V: TRBV5-1; size: -; D: TRBD1; CDR3: CASSRDSHPANSGNTIYF; DNA: TGCGCCAGCAGCCGGGACAGCCATCCCGCCAACTCTGGAAACACCATATATTTT
J: TRBJ2-1; length: 14; V: TRBV7-7; size: once; D: TRBD1; CDR3: CASSPGTAYNEQFF; DNA: TGTGCCAGCAGCCCCGGGACAGCGTACAATGAGCAGTTCTTC
J: TRBJ1-1; length: 11; V: TRBV20-1; size: -; D: -; CDR3: CSAEMDTEAFF; DNA: TGCAGTGCCGAGATGGACACTGAAGCTTTCTTT
J: TRBJ1-1; length: 14; V: TRBV11-3; size: -; D: -; CDR3: CASSLGWGRDEAFF; DNA: TGTGCCAGCAGCTTAGGTTGGGGGAGGGATGAAGCTTTCTTT
J: TRBJ2-5; length: 13; V: TRBV27; size: -; D: -; CDR3: CASSRDTGETQYF; DNA: TGTGCCAGCAGCCGCGACACAGGGGAGACCCAGTACTTC
J: TRBJ2-7; length: 14; V: TRBV27; size: -; D: -; CDR3: CASSTTSGLGEQYF; DNA: TGTGCCAGCAGTACCACCTCAGGGTTGGGTGAGCAGTACTTC
J: TRBJ2-1; length: 16; V: TRBV29-1; size: -; D: TRBD1; CDR3: CSVEDPSHRGNNEQFF; DNA: TGCAGCGTTGAAGACCCCTCCCACAGGGGAAACAATGAGCAGTTCTTC
J: TRBJ2-7; length: 13; V: TRBV5-6; size: -; D: -; CDR3: CASSFRSTYEQYF; DNA: TGTGCCAGCAGCTTTCGGAGTACTTACGAGCAGTACTTC
J: TRBJ2-2; length: 15; V: TRBV5-4; size: -; D: -; CDR3: CASSHDIGSPGELFF; DNA: TGTGCCAGCAGCCATGACATCGGGAGCCCCGGGGAGCTGTTTTTT
J: TRBJ2-2; length: 13; V: TRBV15; size: -; D: TRBD2; CDR3: CATTPGGTGELFF; DNA: TGTGCCACCACCCCGGGGGGGACCGGGGAGCTGTTTTTT
J: TRBJ2-7; length: 15; V: TRBV10-2; size: -; D: -; CDR3: CASSDPPSPSYEQYF; DNA: TGCGCCAGCAGTGACCCCCCTTCCCCCTCCTACGAGCAGTACTTC
J: TRBJ2-3; length: 14; V: TRBV7-2; size: -; D: -; CDR3: CASSQLPRTDTQYF; DNA: TGTGCCAGCAGCCAACTCCCGCGCACAGATACGCAGTATTTT
J: TRBJ1-1; length: 11; V: TRBV7-9; size: -; D: -; CDR3: CASTENAEAFF; DNA: TGTGCCAGCACCGAAAACGCGGAGGCTTTCTTT
J: TRBJ2-3; length: 14; V: TRBV6-5; size: once; D: TRBD1; CDR3: CASSRTGSKDTQYF; DNA: TGTGCCAGCAGTAGGACAGGGTCAAAAGATACGCAGTATTTT
J: TRBJ2-7; length: 14; V: TRBV19; size: -; D: TRBD1; CDR3: CASSIRDRSLEQYF; DNA: TGTGCCAGTAGTATAAGGGACAGGTCCCTTGAGCAGTACTTC
J: TRBJ2-6; length: 18; V: TRBV12-5; size: -; D: TRBD2; CDR3: CASGLVLAGGSGANVLTF; DNA: TGTGCTAGTGGTTTGGTACTAGCGGGAGGTTCTGGGGCCAACGTCCTGACTTTC
J: TRBJ1-5; length: 15; V: TRBV10-3; size: -; D: TRBD1; CDR3: CAIRGTGDSNQPQHF; DNA: TGTGCCATCAGAGGGACAGGGGATAGCAATCAGCCCCAGCATTTT
J: TRBJ2-5; length: 13; V: TRBV18; size: -; D: -; CDR3: CASSRVREETQYF; DNA: TGTGCCAGCTCCCGAGTAAGGGAGGAGACCCAGTACTTC